This T cell receptor beta chain was identified during a study of a mutant IDH1 vaccine in newly diagnosed glioma. Study details: Males made up approximately 62% and females approximately 40% of treated patients, whose mean age was approximately 40 years. Pretreatment consisted of radiotherapy, temozolomide, or both, with most receiving both.

Germline assignment: CDR1 LGHNA and CDR2 YSLEER. V shed 3 bases and J 0 bases; nucleotides not matched to a gene: 3. The CDR3 loop spans 15 amino acids. Data came from immunoSEQ multiplex PCR; TCRdb stores just in-frame clones and leaves some out. Here the sample spans approximately 52,000 clones, 65% to 80% being singletons. The time point here: baseline, week 1 (first vaccination visit). Specified treatment: pre-vaccination baseline after standard-of-care therapy. V and J are TRBV4-3 and TRBJ2-7; 9 positions match TRBD1. The TCR was taken from a woman aged 35 to 49 with glioma. The sample consisted of PBMCs, taken from a glioma patient treated with radiotherapy, temozolomide or both. The CDR3, as DNA: TGCGCCAGCAGCCACGGGACAGGGTTCTCCTACGAGCAGTACTTC. The encoded protein is CASSHGTGFSYEQYF.